This T cell receptor (beta chain) was sequenced during a study of blood T cell repertoires in COVID-19 (dated by TCRdb to about 2020). About the study as a whole: Samples from collaborators originated in the United States, Italy and Spain and spanned both the acute and convalescent phases of COVID-19. The repertoires were released in a freely available public database meant as a resource for research on the immune response to SARS-CoV-2. The material from the prospective study consisted of cDNA or gDNA derived from T cells, B-cell-depleted T cells, or PBMCs. Where HLA class I and class II types were available, the types were taken from metadata supplied by the sample provider, not from assay-based typing. A de-identified subject ID, COVID-19 status, age in years and sex were almost always included in the sample metadata. The samples were drawn from two sources: the first 160 participants of the ongoing ImmuneRACE study, and some 1,300 subjects contributed by 6 global collaborators. The dataset comprised deeply sampled blood TCRbeta repertoires from subjects exposed to, actively infected with, or recovered from COVID-19. Study-wide conclusions, independent of this receptor: The amount of clinical and demographic metadata varied by source and participant and was provided uncurated.

TCRbeta CDR3 regions were amplified from genomic DNA by means of the immunoSEQ Assay, a bias-controlled multiplex PCR. The authors processed their data as follows. The number of nucleated cells in each sample was estimated by amplification of reference gene primers within the assay. Sequence reads were collapsed and filtered to measure the absolute abundance of every unique TCRbeta CDR3 rearrangement. For each sample, productive Simpson clonality was calculated by taking the square root of Simpson's diversity index across productive rearrangements. TCRdb obtained this table from immuneACCESS and retained in-frame rearrangements with V and J assigned. These tables miss some clones; where compared with another copy, unresolved V genes account for less than half of the shortfall, and the remainder is unexplained. V, J and clone size reflect that table, while D and trimming were determined from the DNA. This sample comprises 90,000 to 120,000 clones, roughly 84% of them detected only once. The ten largest account for less than 5% of the sample.

Whole blood was collected in K2EDTA tubes by collaborating institutions according to the institutions' own protocols. For TCRbeta analysis, collaborators shipped samples as frozen whole blood, isolated PBMCs, or DNA extracted from either of those sample types. CDR1 and CDR2 (MDHEN, SYDVKM) derive from the germline V gene. V drops 2 bases and J drops 11 bases, leaving 12 bases in between. The CDR3 numbers 12 residues from cysteine through phenylalanine. Only CDR3 DNA is held: 36 bases, read in frame from base 1. Remarks on this clone: Its antigen is currently not known. It has no much larger one-base neighbor in the sample; base qualities were not kept.

Sequencing was performed on peripheral blood. The clonotype was recovered from a human donor in a cohort sampled during active COVID-19. The chain joins TRBV28 to TRBJ1-1; the D gene cannot be resolved reliably. The DNA reads TGTGCCAGCAGTTTACCTTCACTTGGTGCTTTCTTT. Its translation reads: CASSLPSLGAFF.